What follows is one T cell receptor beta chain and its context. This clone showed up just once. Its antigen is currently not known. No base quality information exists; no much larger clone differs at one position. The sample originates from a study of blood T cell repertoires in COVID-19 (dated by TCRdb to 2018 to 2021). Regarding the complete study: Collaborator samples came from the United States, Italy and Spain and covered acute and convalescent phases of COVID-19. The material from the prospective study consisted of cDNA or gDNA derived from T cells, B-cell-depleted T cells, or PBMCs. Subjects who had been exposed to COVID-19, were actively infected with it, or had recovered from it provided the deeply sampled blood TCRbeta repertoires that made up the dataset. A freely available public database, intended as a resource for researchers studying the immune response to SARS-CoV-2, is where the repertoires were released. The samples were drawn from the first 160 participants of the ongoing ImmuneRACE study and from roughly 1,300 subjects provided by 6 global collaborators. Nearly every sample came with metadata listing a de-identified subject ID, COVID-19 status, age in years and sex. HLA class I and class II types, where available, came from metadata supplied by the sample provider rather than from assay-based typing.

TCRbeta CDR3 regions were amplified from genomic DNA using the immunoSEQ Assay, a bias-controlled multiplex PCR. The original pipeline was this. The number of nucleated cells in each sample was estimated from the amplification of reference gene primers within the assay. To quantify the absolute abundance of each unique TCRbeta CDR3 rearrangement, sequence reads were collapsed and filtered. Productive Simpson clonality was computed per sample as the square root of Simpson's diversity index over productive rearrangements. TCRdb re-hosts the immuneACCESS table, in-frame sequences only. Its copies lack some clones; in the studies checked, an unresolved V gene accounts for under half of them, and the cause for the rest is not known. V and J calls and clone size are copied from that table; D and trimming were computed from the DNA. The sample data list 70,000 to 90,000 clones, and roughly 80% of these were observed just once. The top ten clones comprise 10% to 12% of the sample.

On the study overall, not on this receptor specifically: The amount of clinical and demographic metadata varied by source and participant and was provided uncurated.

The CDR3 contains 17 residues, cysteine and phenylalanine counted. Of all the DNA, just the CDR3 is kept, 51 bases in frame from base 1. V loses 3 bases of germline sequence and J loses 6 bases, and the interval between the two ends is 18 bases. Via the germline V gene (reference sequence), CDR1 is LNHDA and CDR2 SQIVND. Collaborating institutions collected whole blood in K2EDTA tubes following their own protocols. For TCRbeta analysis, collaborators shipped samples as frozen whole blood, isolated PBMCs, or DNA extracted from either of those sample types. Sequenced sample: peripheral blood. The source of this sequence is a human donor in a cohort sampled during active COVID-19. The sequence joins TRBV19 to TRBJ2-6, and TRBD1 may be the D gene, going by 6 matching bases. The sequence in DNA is TGTGCCAGTAGTATCCAGGGGTCCCCTCTGCCGGCCAACGTCCTGACTTTC. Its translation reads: CASSIQGSPLPANVLTF.